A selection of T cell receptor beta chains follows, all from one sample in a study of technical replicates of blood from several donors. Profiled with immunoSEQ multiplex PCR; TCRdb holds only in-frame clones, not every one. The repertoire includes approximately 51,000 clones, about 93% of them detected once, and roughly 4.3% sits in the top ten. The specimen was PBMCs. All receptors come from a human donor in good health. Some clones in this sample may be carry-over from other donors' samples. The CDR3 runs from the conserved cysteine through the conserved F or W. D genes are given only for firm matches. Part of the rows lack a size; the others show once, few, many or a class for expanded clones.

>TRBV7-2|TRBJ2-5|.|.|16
CASRLGVGATQETQYF
TGTGCCAGCAGATTGGGGGTGGGGGCCACCCAAGAGACCCAGTACTTC
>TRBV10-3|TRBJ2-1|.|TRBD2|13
CATHPGGSGEQFF
TGTGCCACCCACCCGGGAGGTAGTGGTGAGCAGTTCTTC
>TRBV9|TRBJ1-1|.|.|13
CASSVGDNTEAFF
TGTGCCAGCAGCGTTGGAGATAACACTGAAGCTTTCTTT
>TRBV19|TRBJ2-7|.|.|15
CASSNPRGLLNEQYF
TGTGCCAGTAGTAATCCTAGGGGATTGTTAAACGAGCAGTACTTC
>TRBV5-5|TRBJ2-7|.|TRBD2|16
CASSSVLAGTSGEQYF
TGTGCCAGCAGCTCGGTCTTGGCCGGGACTAGCGGCGAGCAGTACTTC
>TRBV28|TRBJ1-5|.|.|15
CASTSPRDTNQPQHF
TGTGCCAGCACCTCCCCCCGGGACACCAATCAGCCCCAGCATTTT
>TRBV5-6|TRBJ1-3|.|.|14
CASSLYSSGNTIYF
TGTGCCAGCAGCTTGTACAGTTCTGGAAACACCATATATTTT
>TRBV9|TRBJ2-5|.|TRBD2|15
CASSALAGGQETQYF
TGTGCCAGCAGCGCCCTAGCGGGGGGGCAAGAGACCCAGTACTTC
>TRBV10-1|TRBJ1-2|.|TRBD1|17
CASSEGDRGQSGYGYTF
TGCGCCAGCAGTGAAGGAGACAGGGGGCAGTCGGGCTATGGCTACACCTTC
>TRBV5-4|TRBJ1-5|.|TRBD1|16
CASSPGTDPRNQPQHF
TGTGCCAGCAGCCCCGGGACAGACCCTAGAAATCAGCCCCAGCATTTT
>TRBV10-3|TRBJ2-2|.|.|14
CAITHSPNTGELFF
TGTGCCATCACCCACAGCCCGAACACCGGGGAGCTGTTTTTT
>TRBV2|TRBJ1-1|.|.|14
CASIGQIMNTEAFF
TGTGCCAGCATAGGACAGATAATGAACACTGAAGCTTTCTTT
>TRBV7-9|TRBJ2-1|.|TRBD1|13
CALRDSSYNEQFF
TGTGCCCTCCGGGACAGCTCCTACAATGAGCAGTTCTTC
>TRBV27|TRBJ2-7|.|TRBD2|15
CASSSPGLAEYEQYF
TGTGCCAGCAGTTCCCCGGGACTAGCGGAGTACGAGCAGTACTTC
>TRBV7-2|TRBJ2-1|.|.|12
CASSLETAEQFF
TGTGCCAGCAGCTTAGAGACAGCCGAGCAGTTCTTC
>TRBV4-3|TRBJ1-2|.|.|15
CASSQDIDGGLGYTF
TGCGCCAGCAGCCAAGATATTGACGGGGGACTCGGCTACACCTTC
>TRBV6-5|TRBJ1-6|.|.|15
CASSYSRVDNSPLHF
TGTGCCAGCAGTTACTCGAGGGTCGATAATTCACCCCTCCACTTT
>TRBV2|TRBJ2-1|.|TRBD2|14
CASRGSSGRFEQFF
TGTGCCAGCAGGGGTTCTAGCGGGAGATTTGAGCAGTTCTTC
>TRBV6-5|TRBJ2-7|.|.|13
CASSSQGRYEQYF
TGTGCCAGCAGTTCCCAGGGTCGCTACGAGCAGTACTTC
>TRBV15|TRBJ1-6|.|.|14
CATSRDRGYSPLHF
TGTGCCACCAGCAGAGACAGGGGTTATTCACCCCTCCACTTT
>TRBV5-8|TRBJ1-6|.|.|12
CASSLHFSPLHF
TGTGCCAGCAGCTTGCACTTTTCACCCCTCCACTTT
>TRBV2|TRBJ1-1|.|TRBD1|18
CASSGLGGQVFMNTEAFF
TGTGCCAGCAGTGGCCTAGGGGGACAGGTCTTCATGAACACTGAAGCTTTCTTT
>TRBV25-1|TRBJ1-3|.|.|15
CASSLTGISGNTIYF
TGTGCCAGCAGTTTAACAGGGATATCTGGAAACACCATATATTTT
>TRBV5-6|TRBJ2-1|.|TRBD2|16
CASSLVGTSILNEQFF
TGTGCCAGCAGCTTGGTTGGGACTAGCATTCTCAATGAGCAGTTCTTC
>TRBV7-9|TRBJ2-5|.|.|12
CASSFGEETQYF
TGTGCCAGCAGCTTCGGGGAAGAGACCCAGTACTTC
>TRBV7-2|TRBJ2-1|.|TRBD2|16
CASSPPPGGTYNEQFF
TGTGCCAGCAGCCCCCCTCCGGGGGGGACCTACAATGAGCAGTTCTTC
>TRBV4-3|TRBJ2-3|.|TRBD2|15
CASSQPSGSTDTQYF
TGCGCCAGCAGCCAACCTAGCGGGAGTACAGATACGCAGTATTTT
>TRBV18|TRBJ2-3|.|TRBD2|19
CASSQGLAGFPAGTDTQYF
TGTGCCAGCTCACAGGGACTAGCGGGGTTCCCGGCTGGCACAGATACGCAGTATTTT
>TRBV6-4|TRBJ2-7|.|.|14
CASSDSSAPDEQYF
TGTGCCAGCAGTGACTCGAGCGCCCCGGACGAGCAGTACTTC
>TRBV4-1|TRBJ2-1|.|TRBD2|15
CASSQSGGAYNEQFF
TGCGCCAGCAGCCAAAGCGGGGGTGCTTACAATGAGCAGTTCTTC
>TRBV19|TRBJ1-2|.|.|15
CASSISFRGPNGYTF
TGTGCCAGTAGTATCTCCTTTCGAGGGCCCAATGGCTACACCTTC
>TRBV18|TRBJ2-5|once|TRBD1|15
CASSPGRDRVETQYF
TGTGCCAGCTCACCCGGCCGGGACAGGGTTGAGACCCAGTACTTC
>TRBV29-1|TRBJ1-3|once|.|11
CSGRHGNTIYF
TGCAGCGGAAGACATGGAAACACCATATATTTT
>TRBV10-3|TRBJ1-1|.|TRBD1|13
CAISAGQGAEAFF
TGTGCCATCAGTGCCGGACAGGGAGCTGAAGCTTTCTTT
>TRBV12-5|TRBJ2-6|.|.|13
CASEAAGANVLTF
TGTGCTAGTGAGGCGGCTGGGGCCAACGTCCTGACTTTC
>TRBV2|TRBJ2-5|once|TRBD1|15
CASSQGQAAGETQYF
TGTGCCAGCAGTCAAGGACAGGCCGCGGGTGAGACCCAGTACTTC
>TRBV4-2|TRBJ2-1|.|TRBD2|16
CASSRNPVGGDNEQFF
TGTGCCAGCAGCCGGAATCCTGTGGGGGGGGACAATGAGCAGTTCTTC
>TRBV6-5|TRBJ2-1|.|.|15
CASSYSGQGNNEQFF
TGTGCCAGCAGTTACTCGGGGCAGGGGAACAATGAGCAGTTCTTC
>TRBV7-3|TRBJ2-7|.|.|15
CASSLGPGSFYEQYF
TGTGCCAGCAGCTTAGGGCCCGGCAGTTTCTACGAGCAGTACTTC
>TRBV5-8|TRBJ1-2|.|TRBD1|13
CASSFNRDRRFTF
TGTGCCAGCAGCTTCAACCGGGACAGGAGGTTCACCTTC
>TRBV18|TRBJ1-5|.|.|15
CASSPPPGGSQPQHF
TGTGCCAGCTCACCACCCCCCGGGGGAAGTCAGCCCCAGCATTTT
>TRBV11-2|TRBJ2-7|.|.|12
CASRDKPYEQYF
TGTGCCAGCCGGGACAAGCCTTACGAGCAGTACTTC
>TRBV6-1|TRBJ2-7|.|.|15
CASSEAARVSYEQYF
TGTGCCAGCAGTGAAGCGGCCAGGGTCTCCTACGAGCAGTACTTC
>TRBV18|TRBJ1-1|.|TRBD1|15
CASSGGTGANTEAFF
TGTGCCAGCTCGGGCGGGACAGGGGCGAACACTGAAGCTTTCTTT
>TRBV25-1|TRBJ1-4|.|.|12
CASSGRGEKLFF
TGTGCCAGCAGTGGTCGGGGTGAAAAACTGTTTTTT
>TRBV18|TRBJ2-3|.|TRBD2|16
CASSPSRTSRTDTQYF
TGTGCCAGCTCACCCTCCCGGACTAGTCGCACAGATACGCAGTATTTT
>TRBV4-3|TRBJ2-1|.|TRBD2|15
CASSKLAGSYNEQFF
TGCGCCAGCAGCAAACTAGCGGGATCCTACAATGAGCAGTTCTTC